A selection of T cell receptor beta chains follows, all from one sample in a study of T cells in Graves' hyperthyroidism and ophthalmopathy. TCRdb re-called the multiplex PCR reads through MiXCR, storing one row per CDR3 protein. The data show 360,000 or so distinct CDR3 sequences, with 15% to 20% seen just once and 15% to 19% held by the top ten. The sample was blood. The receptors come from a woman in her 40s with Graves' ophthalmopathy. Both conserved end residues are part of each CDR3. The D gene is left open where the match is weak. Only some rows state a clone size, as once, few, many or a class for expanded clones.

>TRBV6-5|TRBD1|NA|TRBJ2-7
TGTGCCAGCACTTACAGGACAGGGACCGAGCAGTACTTC
CASTYRTGTEQYF
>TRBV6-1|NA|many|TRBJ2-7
TGTGCCAGCAGTGGACAGGTCCCCTACGAGCAGTACTTC
CASSGQVPYEQYF
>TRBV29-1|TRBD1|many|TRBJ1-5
TGCAGCGCAACGGGACAGGGCTTTAGCAATCAGCCCCAGCATTTT
CSATGQGFSNQPQHF
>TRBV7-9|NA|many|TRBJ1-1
TGTGCCAGCAGCTTAACACAGGGTAAAAACACTGAAGCTTTCTTT
CASSLTQGKNTEAFF
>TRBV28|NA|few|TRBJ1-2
TGTGCCAGCAGTTTATCCACCGGTCTGGGGACCCTGTTGAATGGCTACACCTTC
CASSLSTGLGTLLNGYTF
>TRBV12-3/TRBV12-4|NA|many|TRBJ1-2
TGTGCCAGCGCGCAAAGGAGGACGAGCGGGGGTTGGGGCTACACCTTC
CASAQRRTSGGWGYTF
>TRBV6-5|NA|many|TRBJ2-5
TGTGCCAGCAGGCCGACAGGCGGGGAGACCCAGTACTTC
CASRPTGGETQYF
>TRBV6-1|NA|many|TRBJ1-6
TGTGCCACCGCCCGCCGCGGGGGGGTGTCCCGCTCACCCCTCCACTTT
CATARRGGVSRSPLHF
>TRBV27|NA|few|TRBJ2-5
TGTGCCAGCAGTCCACGACAGATAACCCAAGAGACCCAGTACTTC
CASSPRQITQETQYF
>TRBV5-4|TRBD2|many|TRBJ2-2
TGTGCCAGCAGCTTGGTTCCCTGGCTAGCGGGAGGAACGAACACCGGGGAGCTGTTTTTT
CASSLVPWLAGGTNTGELFF
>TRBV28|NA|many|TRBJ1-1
TGTGCCAGCAGTTTATTAAGGTCGTGGGGGGAAGCTTTCTTT
CASSLLRSWGEAFF
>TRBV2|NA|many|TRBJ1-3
TGTGCCAGCAGATACAGGGCTGGAAACACCATATATTTT
CASRYRAGNTIYF
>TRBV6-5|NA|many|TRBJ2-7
TGTGCCAGCAGTTACTTCGGTTCTTATACCTACGAGCAGTACTTC
CASSYFGSYTYEQYF
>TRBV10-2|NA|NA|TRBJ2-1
TGCGCCAGCATTACGGCCAATGAGCAGTTCTTC
CASITANEQFF
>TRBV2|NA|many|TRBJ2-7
TGTGCCAGCAGTGAAGAGGCGGCGTGGCAGGGGTCGTTCGAGCAGTACTTC
CASSEEAAWQGSFEQYF